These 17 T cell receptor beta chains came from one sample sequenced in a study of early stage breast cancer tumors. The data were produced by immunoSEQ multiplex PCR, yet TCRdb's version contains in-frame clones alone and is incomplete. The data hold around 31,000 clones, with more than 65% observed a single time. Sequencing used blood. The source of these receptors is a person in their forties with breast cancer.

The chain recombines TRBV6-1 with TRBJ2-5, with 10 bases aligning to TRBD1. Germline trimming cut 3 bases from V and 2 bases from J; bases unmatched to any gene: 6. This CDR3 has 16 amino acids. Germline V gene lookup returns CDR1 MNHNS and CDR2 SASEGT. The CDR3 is CASSDYRQGAQETQYF. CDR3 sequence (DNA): TGTGCCAGCAGTGACTATAGACAGGGGGCGCAAGAGACCCAGTACTTC.

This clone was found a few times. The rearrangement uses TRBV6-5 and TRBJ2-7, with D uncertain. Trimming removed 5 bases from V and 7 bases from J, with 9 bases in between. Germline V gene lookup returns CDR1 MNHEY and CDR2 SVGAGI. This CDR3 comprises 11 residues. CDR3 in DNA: TGTGCCAGCAGTCACATTGGAGAGCAGTACTTC. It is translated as CASSHIGEQYF.

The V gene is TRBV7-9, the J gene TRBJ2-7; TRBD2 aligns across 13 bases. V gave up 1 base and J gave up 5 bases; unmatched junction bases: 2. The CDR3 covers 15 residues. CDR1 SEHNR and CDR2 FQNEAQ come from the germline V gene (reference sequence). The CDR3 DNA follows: TGTGCCAGCAGCTTAGGGACTAGCGGGGGCGACGAGCAGTACTTC. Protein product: CASSLGTSGGDEQYF. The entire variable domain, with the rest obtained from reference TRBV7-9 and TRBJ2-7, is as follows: DTGVSQNPRHKITKRGQNVTFRCDPISEHNRLYWYRQTLGQGPEFLTYFQNEAQLEKSRLLSDRFSAERPKGSFSTLEIQRTEQGDSAMYLCASSLGTSGGDEQYFGPGTRLTVT.

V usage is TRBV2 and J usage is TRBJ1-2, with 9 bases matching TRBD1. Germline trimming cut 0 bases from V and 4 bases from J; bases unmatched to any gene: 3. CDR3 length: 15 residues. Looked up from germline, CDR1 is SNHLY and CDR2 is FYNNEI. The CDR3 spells CASSEAGQGVYGYTF. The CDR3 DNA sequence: TGTGCCAGCAGTGAAGCGGGACAGGGAGTCTATGGCTACACCTTC.

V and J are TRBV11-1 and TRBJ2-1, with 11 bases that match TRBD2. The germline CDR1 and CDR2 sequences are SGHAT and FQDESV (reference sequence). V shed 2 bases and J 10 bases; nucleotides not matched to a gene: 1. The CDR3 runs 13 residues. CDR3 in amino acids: CASSLRLAGEQFF. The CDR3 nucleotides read TGTGCCAGCAGCTTAAGACTAGCGGGGGAGCAGTTCTTC.

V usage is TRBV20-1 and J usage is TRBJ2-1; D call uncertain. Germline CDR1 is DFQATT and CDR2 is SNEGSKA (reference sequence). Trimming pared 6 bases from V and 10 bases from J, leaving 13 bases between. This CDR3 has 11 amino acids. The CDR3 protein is CSANRLGEQFF. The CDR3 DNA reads TGCAGTGCCAATAGGTTGGGAGAGCAGTTCTTC.

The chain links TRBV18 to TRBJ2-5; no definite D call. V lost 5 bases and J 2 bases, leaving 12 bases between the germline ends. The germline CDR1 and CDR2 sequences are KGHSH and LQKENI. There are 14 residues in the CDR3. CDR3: CASSTGMNQETQYF. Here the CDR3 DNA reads TGTGCCAGCTCAACTGGGATGAATCAAGAGACCCAGTACTTC.

The CDR3 DNA follows: TGTGCCAGCAGTAGGGACGGGACAGGGGACTACGAGCAGTACTTC. This encodes CASSRDGTGDYEQYF. The V gene is TRBV28, the J gene TRBJ2-7; 10 positions match TRBD1. There are 15 residues in the CDR3. The germline CDR1 and CDR2 sequences are MDHEN and SYDVKM. Unmatched junction bases numbered 7, after V lost 5 bases and J lost 3 bases.

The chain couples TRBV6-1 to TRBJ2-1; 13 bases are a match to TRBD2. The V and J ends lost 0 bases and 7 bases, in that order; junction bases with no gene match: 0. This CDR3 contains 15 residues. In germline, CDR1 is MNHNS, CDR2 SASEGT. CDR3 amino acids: CASSEALAGGNEQFF. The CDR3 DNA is TGTGCCAGCAGTGAAGCACTAGCGGGAGGGAATGAGCAGTTCTTC.

In DNA, the CDR3 is TGTGCCAGCAGTGACTCTCTTGGCTCTGGAAACACCATATATTTT. Translation: CASSDSLGSGNTIYF. The chain is built from TRBV6-1 and TRBJ1-3; no clear D. With 3 bases removed from V and 0 bases from J, the gap between germline ends came to 9 bases. This CDR3 has 15 amino acids. From germline, CDR1 is MNHNS and CDR2 SASEGT.

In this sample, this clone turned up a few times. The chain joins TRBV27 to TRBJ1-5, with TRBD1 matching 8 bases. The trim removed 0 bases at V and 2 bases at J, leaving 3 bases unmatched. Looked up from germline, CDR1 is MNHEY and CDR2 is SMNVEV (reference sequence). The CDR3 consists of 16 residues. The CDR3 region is CASSLSMTGGNQPQHF. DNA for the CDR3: TGTGCCAGCAGTTTATCGATGACAGGGGGCAATCAGCCCCAGCATTTT.

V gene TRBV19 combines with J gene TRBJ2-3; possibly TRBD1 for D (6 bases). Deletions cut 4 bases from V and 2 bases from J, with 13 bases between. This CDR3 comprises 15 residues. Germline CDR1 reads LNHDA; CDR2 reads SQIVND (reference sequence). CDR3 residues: CASSNPGTHTDTQYF. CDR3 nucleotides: TGTGCCAGTAGTAACCCCGGGACACACACAGATACGCAGTATTTT.

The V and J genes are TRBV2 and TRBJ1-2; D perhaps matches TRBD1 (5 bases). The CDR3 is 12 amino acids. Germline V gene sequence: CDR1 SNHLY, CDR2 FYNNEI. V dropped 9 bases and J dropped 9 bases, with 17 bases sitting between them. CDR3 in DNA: TGTGCCAGTCGGGACTCCATCGCAAGCTACACCTTC. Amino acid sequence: CASRDSIASYTF. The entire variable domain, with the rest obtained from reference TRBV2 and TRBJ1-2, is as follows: EPEVTQTPSHQVTQMGQEVILRCVPISNHLYFYWYRQILGQKVEFLVSFYNNEISEKSEIFDDQFSVERPDGSNFTLKIRSTKLEDSAMYFCASRDSIASYTFGSGTRLTVV.

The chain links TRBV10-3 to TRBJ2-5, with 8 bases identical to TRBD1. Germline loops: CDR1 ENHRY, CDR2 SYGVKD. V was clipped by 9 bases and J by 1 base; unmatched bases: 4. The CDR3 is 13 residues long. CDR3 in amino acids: CAIRGQVQETQYF. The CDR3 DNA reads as TGTGCCATTCGGGGACAGGTCCAAGAGACCCAGTACTTC.

CDR3 nucleotides: TGTGCCAGCAGCCAACAGCGGACCTTACACAATGAGCAGTTCTTC. Translated, it gives CASSQQRTLHNEQFF. The chain is built from TRBV4-2 and TRBJ2-1; tentatively, D is TRBD2 (5 bases). This CDR3 is built from 15 residues. CDR1 and CDR2 (germline): LGHNA, YNFKEQ. V lost 2 bases to trimming and J lost 5 bases, with 13 bases between them.

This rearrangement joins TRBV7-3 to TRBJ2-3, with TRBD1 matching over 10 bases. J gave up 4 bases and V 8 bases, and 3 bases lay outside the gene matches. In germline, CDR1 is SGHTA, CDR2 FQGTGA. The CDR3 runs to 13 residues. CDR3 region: CASGDRGSDTQYF. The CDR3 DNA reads TGTGCCAGCGGGGACAGGGGATCAGATACGCAGTATTTT.

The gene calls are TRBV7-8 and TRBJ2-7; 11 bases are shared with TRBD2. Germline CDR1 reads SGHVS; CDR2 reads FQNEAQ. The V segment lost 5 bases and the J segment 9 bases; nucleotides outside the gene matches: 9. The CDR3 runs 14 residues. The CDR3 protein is CASSTGTSGNLQYF. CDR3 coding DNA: TGTGCCAGCAGCACCGGGACTAGCGGCAACCTGCAGTACTTC.